This passage covers 29 T cell receptor beta chains from one sample sequenced in a study of low-dose radiotherapy and immunotherapy resistance in tumors (dated by TCRdb to between 2020 and 2023). The time point tag for this specimen amounts to: after trial treatment. Taken with the paper, the label for treatment or condition translates to: LDRT plus nivolumab, ipilimumab, low-dose cyclophosphamide and aspirin (RACIN trial). The reads were generated on an Illumina HiSeq 2500. First-strand cDNA was synthesized with Superscript III and a set of TRAV- and TRBV-specific primers, covering both TCRalpha and TCRbeta chains. TCRs were amplified for 20 PCR cycles with Phusion, using a constant-region primer paired with the adapter attached to the V primers. Using fastp trimming at Q25 and MiXCR clonotype assembly, TCRdb reanalyzed the public sequencing data and kept in-frame beta chains. When rows share a CDR3 protein, they turn into one entry using the most common DNA and genes. In this sample the table shows some 94,000 distinct CDR3 sequences, about 20% of which occur a single time. Clones ranked in the top ten supply over 10% of the sample.

This material consisted of PBMCs, taken after low-dose radiotherapy plus immunotherapy. The receptors were sampled from a female donor with ovarian cancer.

The chain joins TRBV21-1 to TRBJ2-1. TRBV21-1 counts as a pseudogene. CDR3 length: 15 residues. CDR3 region: CASSRFGYSYNEQFF. As DNA, the CDR3 is TGTGCCAGCAGCCGATTCGGCTACTCCTACAATGAGCAGTTCTTC.

This clonotype was counted many times. This rearrangement joins TRBV30 to TRBJ2-2, with D uncertain. Germline lookup yields CDR1 GTSNPN and CDR2 SVGIG (reference sequence). The germline V and J ends were trimmed by 0 bases and 7 bases, with 9 bases remaining between them. CDR3 length equals 13 residues. Here the CDR3 DNA reads TGTGCCTGGAGTGTCGAGCGTATCGGGGAGCTGTTTTTT. This codes for CAWSVERIGELFF.

In its sample, this clonotype was seen many times. The J gene is TRBJ2-1, the V gene TRBV6-2 or TRBV6-3; 8 nucleotides agree with TRBD2. The trim removed 0 bases at V and 8 bases at J, leaving 12 bases unmatched. The CDR3 runs 17 residues. The V gene's germline CDR1 is MNHEY and CDR2 SVGEGT. This CDR3 reads CASSYSKSGRARDEQFF. The CDR3 bases are TGTGCCAGCAGTTACTCGAAGTCCGGGAGGGCCCGAGATGAGCAGTTCTTC.

This clonotype occurred many times. The V call is TRBV7-9, the J call TRBJ2-6, with TRBD2 identical over 9 bases. This CDR3 is 18 amino acids long. Germline CDR1 and CDR2: SEHNR and FQNEAQ (reference sequence). Germline trimming cut 0 bases from V and 0 bases from J; bases unmatched to any gene: 3. The CDR3 reads CASSLATSGTSGANVLTF. The CDR3 nucleotides are TGTGCCAGCAGCTTAGCGACTAGCGGAACCTCTGGGGCCAACGTCCTGACTTTC.

J is TRBJ2-3 and V is TRBV28; possibly TRBD1 for D (6 bases). The germline V and J ends were trimmed by 3 bases and 2 bases, with 12 bases remaining between them. Germline values: CDR1 MDHEN, CDR2 SYDVKM. The CDR3 sequence is 15 residues long. For the CDR3, the DNA is TGTGCCAGCAGTTTTCCAGGGGCCGACACAGATACGCAGTATTTT. Translation: CASSFPGADTDTQYF.

This clonotype was detected only a few times. The chain combines TRBV2 with TRBJ2-3; D not resolved. Germline V gene lookup returns CDR1 SNHLY and CDR2 FYNNEI. The CDR3 consists of 14 residues. The V end lost 2 bases, the J end lost 3 bases, and 9 bases lay between the germline ends. In nucleotides, the CDR3 is TGTGCCAGCAGTGAACAACAGCGAACAGATACGCAGTATTTT. Translation: CASSEQQRTDTQYF.

This clonotype was recorded many times. V is TRBV5-1 and J is TRBJ2-1, with TRBD2 matching over 9 bases. The V gene end was trimmed by 1 base and the J gene end by 6 bases; junction bases not matched to a gene: 5. In germline, CDR1 is SGHRS, CDR2 YFSETQ. CDR3 size: 15 residues. CDR3 sequence (DNA): TGCGCCAGCAGCTTGCCCAGCGGGGGGTCCAATGAGCAGTTCTTC. It translates to CASSLPSGGSNEQFF.

There are many counts of this clonotype. The J gene is TRBJ2-1, the V gene TRBV7-2, with 10 bases lining up with TRBD1. Germline lookup yields CDR1 SGHTA and CDR2 FQGNSA. The J segment lost 6 bases and the V segment lost 4 bases, leaving 6 bases of the junction unmatched. CDR3 length: 15 residues. This CDR3 reads CASSSRDRGRNEQFF. DNA for the CDR3: TGTGCCAGCAGCTCCCGGGACAGGGGCCGCAATGAGCAGTTCTTC.

This clonotype came up many times. The CDR3 sequence is CASSFSYEQYF. Here the CDR3 DNA reads TGTGCCAGCAGTTTTTCCTACGAGCAGTACTTC. The rearrangement uses TRBV12-3 or TRBV12-4 and TRBJ2-7; D is unclear. Trimming took off 3 bases at V and 1 base at J, with 1 base between the two ends. The CDR3 runs 11 residues.

This chain uses TRBV4-3 with TRBJ2-3; D might be TRBD1 (5 bases). Germline V gene sequence: CDR1 LGHNA, CDR2 YSLEER. The CDR3 is made up of 16 amino acids. V was trimmed by 3 bases and J by 2 bases, leaving 15 bases between them. The CDR3 DNA is TGCGCCAGCAGCCAGGGCTGGGGCAGTACCACAGATACGCAGTATTTT. It is translated as CASSQGWGSTTDTQYF.

This clonotype was counted ten times or more. At one of its ends the junction is not consistent with the germline gene, which may arise from a read error. This chain links TRBV3-1 with TRBJ1-3; no clear D gene. Germline V gives CDR1 LGHDT, CDR2 YNNKEL (reference sequence). The CDR3 consists of 15 residues. CDR3 sequence: CASSQDQWAGNTIYF. CDR3 nucleotide sequence: TGTGCCAGCAGCCAAGATCAGTGGGCTGGCAACACCATATATTTT.

In its sample, this clonotype was seen many times. The chain has TRBV20-1 and TRBJ2-7; possibly TRBD2 for D (6 bases). Trimming left V 2 bases short and J 2 bases short, with 13 bases between. There are 14 residues in the CDR3. The germline V gene has CDR1 DFQATT and CDR2 SNEGSKA (reference sequence). The CDR3 nucleotides read TGCAGTGCTAGAATAGCGGTAGCCCCCTACGAGCAGTACTTC. It specifies CSARIAVAPYEQYF.

This clonotype appeared many times. The V call is TRBV6-6, the J call TRBJ1-1; possible D gene TRBD1, 6 bases. The V and J ends lost 0 bases and 2 bases respectively, with 10 bases between them. The CDR3 has 15 residues. Germline values: CDR1 MNHNY, CDR2 SVGAGI (reference sequence). CDR3 protein: CASSYSRGANTEAFF. The CDR3 DNA follows: TGTGCCAGCAGTTACTCGCGGGGGGCTAACACTGAAGCTTTCTTT.

At least ten counts were recorded for this clonotype. J is TRBJ2-1 and V is TRBV2, with D unclear. CDR3 length: 13 residues. V was shortened by 4 bases and J by 7 bases, with 11 bases between the two germline ends. Germline V gene sequence: CDR1 SNHLY, CDR2 FYNNEI. The CDR3 region has the DNA TGTGCCAGCAGTGCTGAACTTCTAAATGAGCAGTTCTTC. Encoded protein: CASSAELLNEQFF.

This clonotype was picked up many times. The chain links TRBV30 to TRBJ2-1; 9 positions match TRBD2. This CDR3 comprises 16 residues. Germline V gene sequence: CDR1 GTSNPN, CDR2 SVGIG (reference sequence). V was clipped by 3 bases and J by 2 bases; unmatched bases: 8. CDR3 loop: CAWRRGTSSAYNEQFF. DNA of the CDR3: TGTGCCTGGAGACGGGGGACTAGCAGCGCCTACAATGAGCAGTTCTTC.

Note on this clonotype: A much larger clone is a single base away; this may be a read error. The conserved final phenylalanine or tryptophan is absent from the CDR3, which likely points to a read error. The chain uses TRBV7-2 and TRBJ2-2; 7 nucleotides agree with TRBD1. This CDR3 is built from 15 residues. V shed 7 bases and J 5 bases; nucleotides not matched to a gene: 10. Germline-derived CDR1 and CDR2 are SGHTA and FQGNSA. In nucleotides, the CDR3 is TGTGCCAGCACCCCATCGACAGGGCCTACCGGGGAGCTGTTTCTT. This translates into CASTPSTGPTGELFL.

This clonotype has ten or more counts. The chain carries TRBV6-6 and TRBJ2-2, with 12 nucleotides matching TRBD2. This CDR3 is built from 18 residues. V lost 2 bases and J lost 1; bases outside the gene matches: 5. CDR1 MNHNY and CDR2 SVGAGI come from the germline V gene (reference sequence). Here the CDR3 DNA reads TGTGCCAGCAGTTACCCGACTAGCGGGAGTTGGAACACCGGGGAGCTGTTTTTT. Amino acids: CASSYPTSGSWNTGELFF.

This clonotype was observed at least ten times. J is TRBJ2-1 and V is TRBV28; D might be TRBD1 (5 bases). The CDR3 runs 15 residues. V shed 2 bases and J shed 4 bases, with 12 bases lying between them. CDR1 and CDR2 from the germline V gene are MDHEN and SYDVKM. CDR3 sequence reads: CASSLQGGSYNEQFF. In DNA form, the CDR3 reads TGTGCCAGCAGTTTACAGGGCGGCTCGTACAATGAGCAGTTCTTC.

The CDR3 sequence is CASTPGAKNTEAFF. CDR3 in DNA: TGTGCCAGCACCCCGGGGGCAAAGAACACTGAAGCTTTCTTT. The chain recombines TRBV7-9 with TRBJ1-1; a possible D gene is TRBD1 (6 bases). The germline gives CDR1 SEHNR, CDR2 FQNEAQ (reference sequence). Trimming left V 7 bases short and J 1 base short, with 13 bases between. CDR3 length equals 14 residues.

The chain joins TRBV19 to TRBJ2-1, with D perhaps TRBD1 or TRBD2 (5 bases each). Between the trimmed V and J ends, which lost 4 bases and 4 bases, there was a span of 14 bases. The CDR3 runs 15 residues. Per germline, CDR1 LNHDA and CDR2 SQIVND (reference sequence). The CDR3 DNA follows: TGTGCCAGTAGTAGGGGCAGCGGTCGTTACAATGAGCAGTTCTTC. Translating it yields CASSRGSGRYNEQFF. The entire variable domain, with the rest obtained from reference TRBV19 and TRBJ2-1, is as follows: DGGITQSPKYLFRKEGQNVTLSCEQNLNHDAMYWYRQDPGQGLRLIYYSQIVNDFQKGDIAEGYSVSREKKESFPLTVTSAQKNPTAFYLCASSRGSGRYNEQFFGPGTRLTVL.

This clonotype occurred many times. This chain connects TRBV30 to TRBJ2-1; possible D gene TRBD1, 5 bases. The CDR3 runs 15 residues. The V end lost 0 bases, the J end lost 6 bases, and 15 bases lay between the germline ends. CDR1 is GTSNPN and CDR2 is SVGIG in the germline V gene (reference sequence). CDR3 loop: CAWSVQGISPNEQFF. For the CDR3, the DNA is TGTGCCTGGAGTGTTCAGGGAATCTCCCCCAATGAGCAGTTCTTC.

This clonotype was detected many times. The CDR3 region is CAISSSPGTMGTGELFF. DNA for the CDR3: TGTGCCATCAGTTCTTCTCCCGGGACAATGGGGACCGGGGAGCTGTTTTTT. This sequence joins TRBV10-3 and TRBJ2-2, with a tentative D call TRBD1 (6 bases). The CDR3 runs 17 residues. Trimming pared 5 bases from V and 5 bases from J, leaving 21 bases between. Per germline, CDR1 ENHRY and CDR2 SYGVKD.

This clonotype showed up many times. The chain employs TRBV5-6 and TRBJ2-3, with no clear D. This CDR3 spans 15 amino acids. V lost 6 bases and J lost 4, with 18 bases in between. Looked up from germline, CDR1 is SGHDT and CDR2 is YYEEEE. CDR3 in amino acids: CASTKRGQFPDTQYF. CDR3 coding DNA: TGTGCCAGCACCAAGCGAGGCCAGTTCCCAGATACGCAGTATTTT.

This clonotype was recorded at least ten times. The J gene is TRBJ2-3, the V gene TRBV6-2 or TRBV6-3, with 7 bases that match TRBD2. The J segment lost 0 bases and the V segment lost 5 bases, leaving 2 bases of the junction unmatched. Germline CDR1 MNHEY, CDR2 SVGEGT. The CDR3 extends over 14 amino acids. The CDR3 nucleotides read TGTGCCAGCAGTAGACTAGCCAGCACAGATACGCAGTATTTT. Translated, it gives CASSRLASTDTQYF.

This clonotype was found many times. This CDR3 is CASREDRTGQEAFF. The CDR3 nucleotides read TGTGCCAGCAGAGAGGACCGGACAGGGCAGGAAGCTTTCTTT. The chain employs TRBV2 and TRBJ1-1; 8 bases are shared with TRBD1. The CDR3 loop spans 14 amino acids. The V segment lost 6 bases and the J segment 8 bases; nucleotides outside the gene matches: 11. Germline V gene lookup returns CDR1 SNHLY and CDR2 FYNNEI.

The sample holds one count of this clonotype. The junction departs from the called germline gene at one end, perhaps through a read error. V usage is TRBV5-1 and J usage is TRBJ1-1, with D perhaps TRBD1 (6 bases). Germline CDR1 is SGHRS and CDR2 is YFSETQ. The CDR3 has 13 residues. CDR3 nucleotide sequence: TGTGCCAGCAGCTTCGACCGGGACACCTTCGCTTTCTTT. It codes for CASSFDRDTFAFF.

This clonotype has at least ten counts. V gene TRBV20-1 combines with J gene TRBJ2-7, with TRBD2 matching 9 bases. CDR3 length: 14 residues. Looked up from germline, CDR1 is DFQATT and CDR2 is SNEGSKA (reference sequence). V lost 4 bases and J lost 7; bases outside the gene matches: 11. CDR3 sequence (DNA): TGCAGTGCTATGAGGCGCGGGAGGGCGGGTGAGCAGTACTTC. Amino acids: CSAMRRGRAGEQYF.

There are many counts of this clonotype. The chain links TRBV4-1 to TRBJ2-1, with D unclear. The V and J ends lost 1 base and 8 bases respectively, with 18 bases between them. The CDR3 length is 16 residues. Germline lookup yields CDR1 MGHRA and CDR2 YSYEKL. The CDR3 DNA reads as TGCGCCAGCAGCCAAGCGCATATGCTAGTTTTTGATGAGCAGTTCTTC. This codes for CASSQAHMLVFDEQFF.

This clonotype was seen many times. V and J are TRBV6-2 or TRBV6-3 and TRBJ1-1, with 8 positions matching TRBD1. The CDR3 loop spans 14 amino acids. The ends lost 6 bases at V and 5 bases at J; junction bases unmatched: 8. CDR1 is MNHEY, CDR2 SVGEGT, per germline. CDR3 residues: CASRPPTGDTEAFF. DNA for the CDR3: TGTGCCAGCAGACCCCCGACAGGGGATACTGAAGCTTTCTTT.